This T cell receptor (beta chain) is from a study of blood T cell repertoires in COVID-19. On the study more broadly: Samples taken during acute and convalescent COVID-19 were collected in the United States, Italy and Spain. T cells, B-cell-depleted T cells, or PBMCs provided the cDNA or gDNA that served as material.

Authors' processing steps: Nucleated cell counts were estimated from reference gene primer amplification. The assay was immunoSEQ multiplex PCR, and TCRdb's table has in-frame clones only and misses some. Clone size and V and J calls were adopted from that table, with D and trimming inferred from the DNA. The sample has about 35,000 clones, about four fifths seen once. V lost 4 bases and J lost 3, with 8 bases in between. Germline CDR1 and CDR2: KGHDR and SFDVKD. The CDR3 totals 13 residues. This clonotype was sampled from a man aged 80 or over with active or convalescent COVID-19. The rearrangement uses TRBV24-1 and TRBJ1-2; tentatively, D is TRBD1 (5 bases). Sequences were obtained from peripheral blood. The CDR3 sequence: CATSEGGDYGYTF. The CDR3 DNA reads as TGTGCCACCAGTGAGGGGGGAGACTATGGCTACACCTTC.